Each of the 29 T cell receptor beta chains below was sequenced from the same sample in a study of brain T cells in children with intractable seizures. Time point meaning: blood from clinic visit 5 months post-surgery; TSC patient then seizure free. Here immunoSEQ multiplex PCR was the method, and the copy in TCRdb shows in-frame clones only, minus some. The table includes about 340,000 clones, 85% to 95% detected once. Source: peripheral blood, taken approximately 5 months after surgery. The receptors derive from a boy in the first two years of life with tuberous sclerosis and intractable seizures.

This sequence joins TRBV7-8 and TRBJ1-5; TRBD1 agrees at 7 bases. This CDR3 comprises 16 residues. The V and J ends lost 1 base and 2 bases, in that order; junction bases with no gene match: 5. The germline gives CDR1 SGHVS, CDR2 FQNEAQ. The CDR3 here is CASSLGETGRNQPQHF. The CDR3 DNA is TGTGCCAGCAGCTTAGGCGAGACAGGGCGCAATCAGCCCCAGCATTTT. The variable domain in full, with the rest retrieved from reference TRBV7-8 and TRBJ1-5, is GAGVSQSPRYKVAKRGQDVALRCDPISGHVSLFWYQQALGQGPEFLTYFQNEAQLDKSGLPSDRFFAERPEGSVSTLKIQRTQQEDSAVYLCASSLGETGRNQPQHFGDGTRLSIL.

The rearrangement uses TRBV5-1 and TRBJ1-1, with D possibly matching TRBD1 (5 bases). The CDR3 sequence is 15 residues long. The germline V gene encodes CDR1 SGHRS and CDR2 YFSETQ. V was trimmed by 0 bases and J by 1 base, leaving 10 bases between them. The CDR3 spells CASSLEAGPNTEAFF. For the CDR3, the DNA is TGCGCCAGCAGCTTGGAGGCGGGGCCGAACACTGAAGCTTTCTTT.

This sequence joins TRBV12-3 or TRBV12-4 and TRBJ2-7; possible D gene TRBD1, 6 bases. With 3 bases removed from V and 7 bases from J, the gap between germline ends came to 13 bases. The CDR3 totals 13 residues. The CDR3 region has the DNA TGTGCCAGCAGTTTTGCCACAGGGAAAGAGCAGTACTTC. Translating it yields CASSFATGKEQYF.

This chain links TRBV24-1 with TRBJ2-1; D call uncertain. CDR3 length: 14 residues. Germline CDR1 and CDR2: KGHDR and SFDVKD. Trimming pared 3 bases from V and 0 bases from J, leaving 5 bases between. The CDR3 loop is CATSDPASYNEQFF. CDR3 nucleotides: TGTGCCACCAGTGATCCCGCCTCCTACAATGAGCAGTTCTTC.

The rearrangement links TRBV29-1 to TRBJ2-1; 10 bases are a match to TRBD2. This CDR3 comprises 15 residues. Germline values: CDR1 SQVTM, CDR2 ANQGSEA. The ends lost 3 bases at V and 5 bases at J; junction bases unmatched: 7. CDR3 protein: CSVDRGTSVNNEQFF. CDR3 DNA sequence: TGCAGCGTTGATCGAGGGACTAGCGTGAACAATGAGCAGTTCTTC.

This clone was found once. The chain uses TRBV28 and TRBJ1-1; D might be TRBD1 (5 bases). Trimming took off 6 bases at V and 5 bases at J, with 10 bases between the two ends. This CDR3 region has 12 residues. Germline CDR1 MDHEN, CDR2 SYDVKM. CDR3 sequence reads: CASRSRVTEAFF. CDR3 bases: TGTGCCAGCAGAAGCAGGGTGACTGAAGCTTTCTTT.

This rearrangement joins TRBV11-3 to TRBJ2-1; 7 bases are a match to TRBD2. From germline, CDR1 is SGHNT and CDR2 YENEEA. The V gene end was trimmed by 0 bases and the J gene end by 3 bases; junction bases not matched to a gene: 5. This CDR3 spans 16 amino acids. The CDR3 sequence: CASSLEASGGYNEQFF. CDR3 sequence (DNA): TGTGCCAGCAGCTTAGAGGCTAGCGGAGGCTACAATGAGCAGTTCTTC.

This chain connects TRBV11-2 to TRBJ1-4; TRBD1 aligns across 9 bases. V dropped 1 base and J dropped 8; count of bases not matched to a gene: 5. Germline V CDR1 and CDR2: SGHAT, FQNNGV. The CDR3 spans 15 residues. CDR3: CASSLGDRVSEKLFF. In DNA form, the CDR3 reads TGTGCCAGCAGCTTAGGGGACAGGGTTTCCGAAAAACTGTTTTTT.

CDR3 residues: CASIGLAGVNAEGETQYF. The CDR3 DNA is TGTGCCAGCATTGGACTAGCGGGGGTGAATGCCGAGGGGGAGACCCAGTACTTC. The genes are TRBV2 and TRBJ2-5; 13 bases align to TRBD2. The CDR3 is made up of 18 amino acids. With V trimmed by 7 bases and J by 5 bases, 16 bases remained unmatched. Germline V gene data show CDR1 as SNHLY and CDR2 as FYNNEI.

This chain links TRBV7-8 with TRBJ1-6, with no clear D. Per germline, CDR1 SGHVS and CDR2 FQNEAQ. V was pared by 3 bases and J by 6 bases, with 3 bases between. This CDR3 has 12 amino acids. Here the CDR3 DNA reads TGTGCCAGCAGCTTGGGTAATTCACCCCTCCACTTT. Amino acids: CASSLGNSPLHF.

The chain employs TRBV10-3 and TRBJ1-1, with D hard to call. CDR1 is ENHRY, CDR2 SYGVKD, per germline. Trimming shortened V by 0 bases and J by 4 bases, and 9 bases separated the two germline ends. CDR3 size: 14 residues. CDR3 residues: CAISESSGGTEAFF. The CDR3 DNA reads TGTGCCATCAGTGAGTCGTCAGGAGGCACTGAAGCTTTCTTT.

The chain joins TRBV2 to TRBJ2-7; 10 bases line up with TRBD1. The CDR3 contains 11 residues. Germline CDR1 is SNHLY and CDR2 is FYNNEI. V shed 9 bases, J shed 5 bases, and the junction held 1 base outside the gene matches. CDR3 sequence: CARDRGHEQYF. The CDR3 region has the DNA TGTGCCAGAGACAGGGGGCACGAGCAGTACTTC. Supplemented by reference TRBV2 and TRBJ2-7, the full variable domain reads EPEVTQTPSHQVTQMGQEVILRCVPISNHLYFYWYRQILGQKVEFLVSFYNNEISEKSEIFDDQFSVERPDGSNFTLKIRSTKLEDSAMYFCARDRGHEQYFGPGTRLTVT.

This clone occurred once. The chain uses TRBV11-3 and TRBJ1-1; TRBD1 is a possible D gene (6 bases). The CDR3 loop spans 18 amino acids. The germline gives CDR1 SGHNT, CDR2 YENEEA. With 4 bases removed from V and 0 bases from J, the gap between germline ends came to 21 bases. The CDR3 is CASSSEGWQGPMNTEAFF. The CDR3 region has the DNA TGTGCCAGCAGCTCCGAGGGATGGCAGGGGCCCATGAACACTGAAGCTTTCTTT.

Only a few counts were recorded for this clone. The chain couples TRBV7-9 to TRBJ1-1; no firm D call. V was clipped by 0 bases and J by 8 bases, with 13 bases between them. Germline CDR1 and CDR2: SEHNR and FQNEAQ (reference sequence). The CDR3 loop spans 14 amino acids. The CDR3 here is CASSLALGSPEAFF. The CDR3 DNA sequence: TGTGCCAGCAGCTTAGCGTTAGGCAGTCCAGAAGCTTTCTTT.

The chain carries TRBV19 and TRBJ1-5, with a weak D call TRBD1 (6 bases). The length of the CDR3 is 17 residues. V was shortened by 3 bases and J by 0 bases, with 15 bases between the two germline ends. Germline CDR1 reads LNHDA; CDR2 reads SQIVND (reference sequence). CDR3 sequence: CASSISWGAVSNQPQHF. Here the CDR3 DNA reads TGTGCCAGTAGTATTTCTTGGGGGGCGGTTAGCAATCAGCCCCAGCATTTT. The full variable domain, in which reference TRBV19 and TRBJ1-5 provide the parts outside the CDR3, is DGGITQSPKYLFRKEGQNVTLSCEQNLNHDAMYWYRQDPGQGLRLIYYSQIVNDFQKGDIAEGYSVSREKKESFPLTVTSAQKNPTAFYLCASSISWGAVSNQPQHFGDGTRLSIL.

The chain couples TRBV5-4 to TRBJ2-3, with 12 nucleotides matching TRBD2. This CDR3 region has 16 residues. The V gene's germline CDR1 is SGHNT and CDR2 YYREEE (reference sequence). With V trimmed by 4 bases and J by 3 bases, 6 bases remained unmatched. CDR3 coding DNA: TGTGCCAGCAGCCTCTCTAGCGGGGGGGCGACAGATACGCAGTATTTT. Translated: CASSLSSGGATDTQYF.

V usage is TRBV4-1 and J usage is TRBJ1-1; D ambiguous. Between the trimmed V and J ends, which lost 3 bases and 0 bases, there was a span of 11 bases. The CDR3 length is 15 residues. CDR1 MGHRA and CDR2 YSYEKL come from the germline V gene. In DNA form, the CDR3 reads TGCGCCAGCAGCCAGGCGGACGGACTGAACACTGAAGCTTTCTTT. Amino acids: CASSQADGLNTEAFF.

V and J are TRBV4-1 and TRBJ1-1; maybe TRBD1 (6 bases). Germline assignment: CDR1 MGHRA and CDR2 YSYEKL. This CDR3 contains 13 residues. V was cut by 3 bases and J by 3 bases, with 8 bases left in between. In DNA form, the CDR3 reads TGCGCCAGCAGCCAGGACAGATACACTGAAGCTTTCTTT. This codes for CASSQDRYTEAFF.

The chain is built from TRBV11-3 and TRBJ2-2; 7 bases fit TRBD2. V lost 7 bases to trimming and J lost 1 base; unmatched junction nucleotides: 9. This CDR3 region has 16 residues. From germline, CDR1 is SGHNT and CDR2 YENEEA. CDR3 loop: CASTPGRGLNTGELFF. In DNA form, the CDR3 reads TGTGCCAGCACCCCTGGGAGGGGACTGAACACCGGGGAGCTGTTTTTT.

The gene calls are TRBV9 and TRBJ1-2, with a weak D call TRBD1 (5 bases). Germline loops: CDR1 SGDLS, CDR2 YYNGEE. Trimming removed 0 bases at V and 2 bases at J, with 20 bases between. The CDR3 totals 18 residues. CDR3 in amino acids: CASSVGIGDLSPNYGYTF. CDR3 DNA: TGTGCCAGCAGCGTAGGGATCGGGGACTTATCTCCGAACTATGGCTACACCTTC.

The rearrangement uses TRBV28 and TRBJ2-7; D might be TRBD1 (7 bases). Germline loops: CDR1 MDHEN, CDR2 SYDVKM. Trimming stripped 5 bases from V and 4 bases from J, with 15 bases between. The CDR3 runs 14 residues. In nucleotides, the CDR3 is TGTGCCAGCAGTAGGGCGGGACAGATTTACGAGCAGTACTTC. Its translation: CASSRAGQIYEQYF. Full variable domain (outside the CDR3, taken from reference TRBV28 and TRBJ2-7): DVKVTQSSRYLVKRTGEKVFLECVQDMDHENMFWYRQDPGLGLRLIYFSYDVKMKEKGDIPEGYSVSREKKERFSLILESASTNQTSMYLCASSRAGQIYEQYFGPGTRLTVT.

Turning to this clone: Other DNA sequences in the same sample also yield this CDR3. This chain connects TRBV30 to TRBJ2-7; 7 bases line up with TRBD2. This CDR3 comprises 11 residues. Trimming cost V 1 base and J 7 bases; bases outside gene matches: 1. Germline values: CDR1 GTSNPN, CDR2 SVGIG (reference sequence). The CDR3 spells CAWSGGGEQYF. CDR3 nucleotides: TGTGCCTGGAGTGGCGGGGGAGAGCAGTACTTC.

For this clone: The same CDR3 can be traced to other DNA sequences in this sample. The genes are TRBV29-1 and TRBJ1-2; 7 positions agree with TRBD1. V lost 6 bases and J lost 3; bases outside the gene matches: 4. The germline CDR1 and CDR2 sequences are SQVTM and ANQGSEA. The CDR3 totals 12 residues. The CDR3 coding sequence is TGCAGCGTAGCAGGGGGGGACTATGGCTACACCTTC. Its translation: CSVAGGDYGYTF.

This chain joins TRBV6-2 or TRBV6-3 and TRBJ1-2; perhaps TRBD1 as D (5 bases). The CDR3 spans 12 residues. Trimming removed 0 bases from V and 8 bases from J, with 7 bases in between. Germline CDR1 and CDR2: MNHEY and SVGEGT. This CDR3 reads CASSYSRTGYTF. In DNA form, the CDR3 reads TGTGCCAGCAGTTACTCTCGGACAGGCTACACCTTC.

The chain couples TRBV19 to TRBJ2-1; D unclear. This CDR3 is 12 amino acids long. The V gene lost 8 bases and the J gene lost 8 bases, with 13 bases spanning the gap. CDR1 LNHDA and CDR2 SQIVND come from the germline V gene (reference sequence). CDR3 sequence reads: CASSPVGDEQFF. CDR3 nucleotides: TGTGCCAGTTCACCCGTGGGCGATGAGCAGTTCTTC.

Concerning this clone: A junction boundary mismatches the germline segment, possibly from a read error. CDR3 in DNA: TGTGCCAGCAATTACGGGACAGGGAGCCCCTACGAGCAGTACTTC. It codes for CASNYGTGSPYEQYF. This chain joins TRBV6-2 or TRBV6-3 and TRBJ2-7; TRBD1 agrees at 9 bases. CDR1 is MNHEY, CDR2 SVGEGT, per germline. The CDR3 is 15 amino acids.

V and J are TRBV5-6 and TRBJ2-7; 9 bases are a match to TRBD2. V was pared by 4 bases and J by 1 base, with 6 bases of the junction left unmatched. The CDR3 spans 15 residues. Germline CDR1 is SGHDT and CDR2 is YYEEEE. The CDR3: CASSLLAGESYEQYF. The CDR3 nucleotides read TGTGCCAGCAGCCTGTTAGCGGGGGAGTCCTACGAGCAGTACTTC.

DNA for the CDR3: TGCGCCAGCAGCCAAGAAAGACTAGCGCGGGGAGAGACCCAGTACTTC. Translation: CASSQERLARGETQYF. The chain employs TRBV4-1 and TRBJ2-5; TRBD2 matches 8 bases. V was pared by 0 bases and J by 4 bases, with 7 bases of the junction left unmatched. From germline, CDR1 is MGHRA and CDR2 YSYEKL. The CDR3 runs 16 residues.

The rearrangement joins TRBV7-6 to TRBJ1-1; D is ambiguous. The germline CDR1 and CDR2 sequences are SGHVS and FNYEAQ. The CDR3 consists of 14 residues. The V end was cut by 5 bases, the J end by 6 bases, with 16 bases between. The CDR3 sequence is CASSPRPTEAEAFF. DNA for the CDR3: TGTGCCAGCAGCCCTCGTCCCACGGAGGCTGAAGCTTTCTTT.